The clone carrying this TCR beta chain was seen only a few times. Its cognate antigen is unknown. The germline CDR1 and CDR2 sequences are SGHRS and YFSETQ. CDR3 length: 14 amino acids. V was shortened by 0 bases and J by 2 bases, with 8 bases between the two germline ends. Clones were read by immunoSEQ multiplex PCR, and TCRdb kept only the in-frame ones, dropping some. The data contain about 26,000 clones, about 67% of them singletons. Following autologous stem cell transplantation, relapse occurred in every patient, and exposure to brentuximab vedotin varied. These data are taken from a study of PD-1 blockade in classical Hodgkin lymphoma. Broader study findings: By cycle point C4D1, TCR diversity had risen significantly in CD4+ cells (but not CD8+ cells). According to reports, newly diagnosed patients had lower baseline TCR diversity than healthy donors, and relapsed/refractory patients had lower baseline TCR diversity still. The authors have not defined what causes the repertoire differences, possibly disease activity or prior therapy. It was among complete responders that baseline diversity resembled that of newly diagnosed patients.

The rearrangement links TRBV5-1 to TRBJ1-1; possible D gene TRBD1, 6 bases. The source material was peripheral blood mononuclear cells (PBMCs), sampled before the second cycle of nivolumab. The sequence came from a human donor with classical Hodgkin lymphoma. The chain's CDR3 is CASSLEGGNTEAFF. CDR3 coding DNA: TGCGCCAGCAGCTTGGAGGGGGGAAACACTGAAGCTTTCTTT.